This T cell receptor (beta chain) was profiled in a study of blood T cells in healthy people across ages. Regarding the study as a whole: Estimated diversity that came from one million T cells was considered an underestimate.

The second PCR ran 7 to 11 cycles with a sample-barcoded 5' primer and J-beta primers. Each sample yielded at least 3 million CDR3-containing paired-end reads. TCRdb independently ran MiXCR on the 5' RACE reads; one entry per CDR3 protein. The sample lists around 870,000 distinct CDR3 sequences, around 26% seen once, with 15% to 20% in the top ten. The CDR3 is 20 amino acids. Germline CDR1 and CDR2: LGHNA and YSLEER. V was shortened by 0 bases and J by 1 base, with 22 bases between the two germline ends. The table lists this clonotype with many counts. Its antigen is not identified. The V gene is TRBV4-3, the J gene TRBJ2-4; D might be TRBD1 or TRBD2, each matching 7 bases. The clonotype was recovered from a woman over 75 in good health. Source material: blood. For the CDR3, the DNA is TGCGCCAGCAGCCAAGAGGATAGGACTAGGGGGCCGATGGCCAAAAACATTCAGTACTTC. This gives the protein CASSQEDRTRGPMAKNIQYF.